Following are 31 T cell receptor beta chains from one sample sequenced in a study of CD8+ T cells in alopecia areata. TCR sequencing used cDNA made by reverse transcription of extracted RNA. Using immunoSEQ multiplex PCR, the repertoire was profiled, and TCRdb retains in-frame clones only, with some absent. The sample lists 130,000 to 150,000 clones; approximately 80% were seen once. Treatment defined: oral pan-JAK inhibitor, 5-10 mg twice daily. The source material was CD8+ T cells sorted from blood, sampled at week 4, from a patient treated with tofacitinib. All receptors come from a human donor with alopecia areata.

This rearrangement joins TRBV7-6 to TRBJ1-1; the D is unclear. CDR1 and CDR2 from the germline V gene are SGHVS and FNYEAQ. The CDR3 loop spans 14 amino acids. Trimming took off 3 bases at V and 3 bases at J, with 11 bases between the two ends. The CDR3 protein is CASSFGPADTEAFF. CDR3 bases: TGTGCCAGCAGCTTCGGACCGGCGGACACTGAAGCTTTCTTT.

V usage is TRBV7-9 and J usage is TRBJ2-3, with D possibly being TRBD2 (7 bases). Trimming took 2 bases from V and 4 from J, leaving 13 bases between them. Germline values: CDR1 SEHNR, CDR2 FQNEAQ (reference sequence). The CDR3 totals 15 residues. CDR3 coding DNA: TGTGCCAGCAGCTTACATGCGGGGGCGTCAGATACGCAGTATTTT. Protein: CASSLHAGASDTQYF.

The V gene is TRBV5-1, the J gene TRBJ2-1; no firm D call. Germline-derived CDR1 and CDR2 are SGHRS and YFSETQ. The CDR3 sequence is 13 residues long. V was pared by 0 bases and J by 7 bases, with 8 bases between. The CDR3 coding sequence is TGCGCCAGCAGCTTGGTGGCTCCGAATGAGCAGTTCTTC. Translated: CASSLVAPNEQFF. The entire variable domain, with the rest obtained from reference TRBV5-1 and TRBJ2-1, is as follows: KAGVTQTPRYLIKTRGQQVTLSCSPISGHRSVSWYQQTPGQGLQFLFEYFSETQRNKGNFPGRFSGRQFSNSRSEMNVSTLELGDSALYLCASSLVAPNEQFFGPGTRLTVL.

This clone was seen only a few times. The chain couples TRBV6-5 to TRBJ2-1; 10 nucleotides agree with TRBD2. Germline values: CDR1 MNHEY, CDR2 SVGAGI. V gave up 2 bases and J gave up 10 bases; unmatched junction bases: 5. This CDR3 region has 14 residues. The CDR3 bases are TGTGCCAGCAGTTACGGACAACTAGCGGGGGAGCAGTTCTTC. It encodes CASSYGQLAGEQFF.

The chain joins TRBV6-6 to TRBJ2-7; 9 bases align to TRBD1. Germline loops: CDR1 MNHNY, CDR2 SVGAGI (reference sequence). The CDR3 totals 14 residues. The ends lost 5 bases at V and 4 bases at J; junction bases unmatched: 6. CDR3 sequence reads: CASSEPGQGYEQYF. In DNA form, the CDR3 reads TGTGCCAGCAGTGAGCCGGGACAGGGTTACGAGCAGTACTTC.

The chain carries TRBV30 and TRBJ1-5, with 10 nucleotides matching TRBD1. Germline CDR1 reads GTSNPN; CDR2 reads SVGIG (reference sequence). The CDR3 runs 15 residues. Trimming took 3 bases from V and 3 from J; bases not matched to a gene: 5. For the CDR3, the DNA is TGTGCCTGGAGGGACGGGACAGGGGTCAATCAGCCCCAGCATTTT. It yields the protein CAWRDGTGVNQPQHF.

The genes are TRBV19 and TRBJ1-1; the D is unclear. The CDR3 is 14 residues long. Per the germline V gene, CDR1 is LNHDA and CDR2 is SQIVND (reference sequence). The V gene lost 5 bases and the J gene lost 1 base, with 11 bases spanning the gap. The CDR3 region has the DNA TGTGCCAGTAGTCCTGACGGAGGGAACACTGAAGCTTTCTTT. It encodes CASSPDGGNTEAFF.

This chain connects TRBV4-1 to TRBJ2-5; TRBD1 matches 7 bases. This CDR3 is built from 15 residues. CDR1 is MGHRA and CDR2 is YSYEKL in the germline V gene. The ends lost 2 bases at V and 2 bases at J; junction bases unmatched: 5. The CDR3 DNA reads as TGCGCCAGCAGCCAAACACGGACAGGTCAAGAGACCCAGTACTTC. As protein: CASSQTRTGQETQYF.

The chain combines TRBV2 with TRBJ2-1, with TRBD2 matching over 10 bases. V shed 4 bases, J shed 5 bases, and the junction held 11 bases outside the gene matches. This CDR3 region has 17 residues. Per germline, CDR1 SNHLY and CDR2 FYNNEI. The CDR3 spells CASSGLSAGGLDNEQFF. The CDR3 DNA follows: TGTGCCAGCAGTGGATTATCAGCGGGGGGGTTGGACAATGAGCAGTTCTTC.

This clone has just a few counts. This chain joins TRBV6-5 and TRBJ2-3; the match to TRBD2 covers 9 bases. The CDR3 has 16 amino acids. After removal of 3 bases from V and 4 bases from J, the junction contained 8 bases not matched to a gene. Germline assignment: CDR1 MNHEY and CDR2 SVGAGI. CDR3 DNA: TGTGCCAGCAGTTATGGTAGCGGGGGTGTGGCAGATACGCAGTATTTT. Its protein is CASSYGSGGVADTQYF.

This clone occurred once. In the same sample, other DNA sequences code for this CDR3. This chain connects TRBV2 to TRBJ1-5; possible D gene TRBD1, 5 bases. Trimming removed 3 bases from V and 1 base from J, with 7 bases in between. The CDR3 consists of 14 residues. CDR1 is SNHLY and CDR2 is FYNNEI in the germline V gene. In DNA form, the CDR3 reads TGTGCCAGCAGTGAGAGGGGCAGCAATCAGCCCCAGCATTTT. Its protein is CASSERGSNQPQHF.

This chain connects TRBV11-2 to TRBJ2-5; 8 bases map to TRBD2. The trim removed 1 base at V and 4 bases at J, leaving 2 bases unmatched. The CDR3 spans 14 residues. Germline V gene data show CDR1 as SGHAT and CDR2 as FQNNGV. CDR3 DNA: TGTGCCAGCAGCTTAGCGGGGGGGCGAGAGACCCAGTACTTC. As protein: CASSLAGGRETQYF. The full variable domain, with the rest looked up from reference TRBV11-2 and TRBJ2-5, is EAGVAQSPRYKIIEKRQSVAFWCNPISGHATLYWYQQILGQGPKLLIQFQNNGVVDDSQLPKDRFSAERLKGVDSTLKIQPAKLEDSAVYLCASSLAGGRETQYFGPGTRLLVL.

As to this clone: A far larger clone is off by one base, so a read error is likely. The rearrangement links TRBV2 to TRBJ1-1, with no clear D. Germline V gene sequence: CDR1 SNHLY, CDR2 FYNNEI. Trimming pared 5 bases from V and 1 base from J, leaving 8 bases between. The CDR3 is made up of 13 amino acids. The CDR3 loop reads CASSWTENTEAFF. The CDR3 nucleotides read TGTGCCAGCAGTTGGACGGAGAACACTGAAGCTTTCTTT. Full variable domain (outside the CDR3, taken from reference TRBV2 and TRBJ1-1): EPEVTQTPSHQVTQMGQEVILRCVPISNHLYFYWYRQILGQKVEFLVSFYNNEISEKSEIFDDQFSVERPDGSNFTLKIRSTKLEDSAMYFCASSWTENTEAFFGQGTRLTVV.

This clone has a single count. The chain employs TRBV27 and TRBJ2-7; 7 bases are a match to TRBD1. V lost 6 bases, J lost 9 bases, and 17 bases stayed unmatched. This CDR3 comprises 15 residues. CDR1 MNHEY and CDR2 SMNVEV come from the germline V gene (reference sequence). The CDR3 here is CASSFYGTDLRGQYF. For the CDR3, the DNA is TGTGCCAGCAGCTTTTACGGGACAGATCTTCGTGGGCAGTACTTC.

The chain uses TRBV27 and TRBJ1-2, with D uncertain. V was shortened by 2 bases and J by 8 bases, with 12 bases between the two germline ends. Germline CDR1 and CDR2: MNHEY and SMNVEV (reference sequence). CDR3 size: 13 residues. The chain's CDR3 is CASSLAPRGGYTF. The CDR3, as DNA: TGTGCCAGCAGTTTAGCACCGCGTGGAGGCTACACCTTC.

This clone turned up a few times. In nucleotides, the CDR3 is TGTGCTAGTGGTTTCCCAGGGGGCAGGAAAGATGAGCAGTTCTTC. It is translated as CASGFPGGRKDEQFF. V gene TRBV12-5 combines with J gene TRBJ2-1, with 8 bases aligning to TRBD1. The ends lost 3 bases at V and 8 bases at J; junction bases unmatched: 9. Germline CDR1 LGHNT, CDR2 FRNRAP. CDR3 length: 15 residues.

The CDR3 protein is CASSPRLVVGTDTQYF. The CDR3 DNA sequence: TGTGCCAGCAGCCCCAGACTAGTGGTTGGCACAGATACGCAGTATTTT. The chain is built from TRBV2 and TRBJ2-3; perhaps TRBD2 as D (6 bases). Germline CDR1 reads SNHLY; CDR2 reads FYNNEI. V shed 6 bases and J shed 1 base, with 17 bases lying between them. The CDR3 is made up of 16 amino acids.

The rearrangement joins TRBV4-1 to TRBJ2-1; TRBD2 might be the D (6 bases). V shed 4 bases and J shed 7 bases, with 14 bases lying between them. This CDR3 spans 14 amino acids. In germline, CDR1 is MGHRA, CDR2 YSYEKL. This chain's CDR3 is CASSPIFGGNEQFF. CDR3 DNA: TGCGCCAGCAGCCCGATCTTTGGAGGGAATGAGCAGTTCTTC.

The rearrangement links TRBV4-1 to TRBJ2-7; D is perhaps TRBD2 (6 bases). V was trimmed by 4 bases and J by 3 bases, leaving 10 bases between them. Per germline, CDR1 MGHRA and CDR2 YSYEKL. The CDR3 length is 13 residues. The CDR3 nucleotides are TGCGCCAGCAGCCCGAAGGAGGGCTACGAGCAGTACTTC. It is translated as CASSPKEGYEQYF.

This clone was detected once. Other DNA sequences in the same sample also yield this CDR3. The chain is built from TRBV6-5 and TRBJ2-7; TRBD1 matches 8 bases. Germline assignment: CDR1 MNHEY and CDR2 SVGAGI. The CDR3 extends over 15 amino acids. V gave up 0 bases and J gave up 2 bases; unmatched junction bases: 3. The chain's CDR3 is CASSYSGTGTYEQYF. The CDR3 nucleotides read TGTGCCAGCAGTTACTCGGGGACAGGAACCTACGAGCAGTACTTC.

The rearrangement joins TRBV7-6 to TRBJ2-1; TRBD1 is a possible D gene (5 bases). V was shortened by 5 bases and J by 7 bases, with 12 bases between the two germline ends. Looked up from germline, CDR1 is SGHVS and CDR2 is FNYEAQ. CDR3 length equals 13 residues. CDR3 region: CASSLRKGNEQFF. The CDR3 region has the DNA TGTGCCAGCAGCCTTAGGAAGGGGAATGAGCAGTTCTTC.

V gene TRBV7-2 combines with J gene TRBJ2-7; no definite D call. Looked up from germline, CDR1 is SGHTA and CDR2 is FQGNSA. V was cut by 2 bases and J by 4 bases, with 12 bases left in between. This CDR3 is 14 amino acids long. The CDR3 is CASSLTPVDYEQYF. CDR3 DNA sequence: TGTGCCAGCAGCTTAACTCCTGTGGATTACGAGCAGTACTTC.

On this clone: The same CDR3 can be traced to other DNA sequences in this sample. This chain connects TRBV13 to TRBJ2-2, with D unclear. From germline, CDR1 is PRHDT and CDR2 FYEKMQ (reference sequence). This CDR3 is 14 amino acids long. With 8 bases removed from V and 0 bases from J, the gap between germline ends came to 10 bases. CDR3 loop: CASGFESNTGELFF. CDR3 in DNA: TGTGCCAGCGGGTTCGAATCGAACACCGGGGAGCTGTTTTTT.

In its sample, this clone was seen once. The rearrangement joins TRBV29-1 to TRBJ2-1, with D unresolved. This CDR3 has 14 residues. V dropped 1 base and J dropped 8 bases, with 15 bases sitting between them. Germline V gene data show CDR1 as SQVTM and CDR2 as ANQGSEA. The CDR3 DNA is TGCAGCGTTGAAGTCCCGCAGGCCCGGGATGAGCAGTTCTTC. It encodes CSVEVPQARDEQFF.

The CDR3 loop is CASSLRPESYNEQFF. CDR3 coding DNA: TGCGCCAGCAGCTTGAGGCCAGAGAGTTACAATGAGCAGTTCTTC. This chain joins TRBV5-1 and TRBJ2-1; no reliable D call. The CDR3 extends over 15 amino acids. V dropped 1 base and J dropped 4 bases, with 12 bases sitting between them. Germline assignment: CDR1 SGHRS and CDR2 YFSETQ.

This clone was seen once. The chain couples TRBV23-1 to TRBJ1-4; TRBD1 matches at 7 bases. TRBV23-1 is an ORF; its function is uncertain. V was clipped by 4 bases and J by 2 bases; unmatched bases: 10. The CDR3 sequence is 17 residues long. CDR3 loop: CASSREGQPRTNEKLFF. CDR3 in DNA: TGCGCCAGCAGTCGCGAGGGACAGCCAAGGACTAATGAAAAACTGTTTTTT.

The rearrangement joins TRBV6-6 to TRBJ1-1; weak D call: TRBD1 (5 bases). Germline V gives CDR1 MNHNY, CDR2 SVGAGI (reference sequence). V was pared by 5 bases and J by 6 bases, with 16 bases between. CDR3 length equals 14 residues. In DNA, the CDR3 is TGTGCCAGCAGTACCGACAGAGTGGATTCTGAAGCTTTCTTT. The encoded protein is CASSTDRVDSEAFF.

The V and J genes are TRBV6-5 and TRBJ2-6; a weak D match, TRBD1 (5 bases). The CDR3 loop spans 15 amino acids. V lost 7 bases and J 0 bases, leaving 10 bases between the germline ends. Germline V CDR1 and CDR2: MNHEY, SVGAGI. CDR3 coding DNA: TGTGCCAGCAAGGTGACAGCCTCTGGGGCCAACGTCCTGACTTTC. This encodes CASKVTASGANVLTF.

J is TRBJ2-5 and V is TRBV7-8; D is possibly TRBD2 (5 bases). Trimming took off 5 bases at V and 2 bases at J, with 12 bases between the two ends. Germline values: CDR1 SGHVS, CDR2 FQNEAQ. The CDR3 runs to 14 residues. This CDR3 is CASSEGLFQETQYF. The CDR3 DNA reads as TGTGCCAGCAGCGAAGGACTTTTTCAAGAGACCCAGTACTTC.

V is TRBV6-5 and J is TRBJ2-3, with a possible D match to TRBD2 (5 bases). V lost 5 bases and J 2 bases, leaving 8 bases between the germline ends. The CDR3 is made up of 13 amino acids. Germline loops: CDR1 MNHEY, CDR2 SVGAGI. CDR3 DNA sequence: TGTGCCAGCAGTCGGGGTTACACAGATACGCAGTATTTT. Translating it yields CASSRGYTDTQYF.

This chain links TRBV7-9 with TRBJ2-1; the match to TRBD1 covers 7 bases. Per the germline V gene, CDR1 is SEHNR and CDR2 is FQNEAQ (reference sequence). V was clipped by 3 bases and J by 4 bases; unmatched bases: 12. The CDR3 loop spans 17 amino acids. The CDR3 loop reads CASSFGLGRDRYNEQFF. In DNA form, the CDR3 reads TGTGCCAGCAGCTTCGGGCTGGGCCGGGACAGATACAATGAGCAGTTCTTC.